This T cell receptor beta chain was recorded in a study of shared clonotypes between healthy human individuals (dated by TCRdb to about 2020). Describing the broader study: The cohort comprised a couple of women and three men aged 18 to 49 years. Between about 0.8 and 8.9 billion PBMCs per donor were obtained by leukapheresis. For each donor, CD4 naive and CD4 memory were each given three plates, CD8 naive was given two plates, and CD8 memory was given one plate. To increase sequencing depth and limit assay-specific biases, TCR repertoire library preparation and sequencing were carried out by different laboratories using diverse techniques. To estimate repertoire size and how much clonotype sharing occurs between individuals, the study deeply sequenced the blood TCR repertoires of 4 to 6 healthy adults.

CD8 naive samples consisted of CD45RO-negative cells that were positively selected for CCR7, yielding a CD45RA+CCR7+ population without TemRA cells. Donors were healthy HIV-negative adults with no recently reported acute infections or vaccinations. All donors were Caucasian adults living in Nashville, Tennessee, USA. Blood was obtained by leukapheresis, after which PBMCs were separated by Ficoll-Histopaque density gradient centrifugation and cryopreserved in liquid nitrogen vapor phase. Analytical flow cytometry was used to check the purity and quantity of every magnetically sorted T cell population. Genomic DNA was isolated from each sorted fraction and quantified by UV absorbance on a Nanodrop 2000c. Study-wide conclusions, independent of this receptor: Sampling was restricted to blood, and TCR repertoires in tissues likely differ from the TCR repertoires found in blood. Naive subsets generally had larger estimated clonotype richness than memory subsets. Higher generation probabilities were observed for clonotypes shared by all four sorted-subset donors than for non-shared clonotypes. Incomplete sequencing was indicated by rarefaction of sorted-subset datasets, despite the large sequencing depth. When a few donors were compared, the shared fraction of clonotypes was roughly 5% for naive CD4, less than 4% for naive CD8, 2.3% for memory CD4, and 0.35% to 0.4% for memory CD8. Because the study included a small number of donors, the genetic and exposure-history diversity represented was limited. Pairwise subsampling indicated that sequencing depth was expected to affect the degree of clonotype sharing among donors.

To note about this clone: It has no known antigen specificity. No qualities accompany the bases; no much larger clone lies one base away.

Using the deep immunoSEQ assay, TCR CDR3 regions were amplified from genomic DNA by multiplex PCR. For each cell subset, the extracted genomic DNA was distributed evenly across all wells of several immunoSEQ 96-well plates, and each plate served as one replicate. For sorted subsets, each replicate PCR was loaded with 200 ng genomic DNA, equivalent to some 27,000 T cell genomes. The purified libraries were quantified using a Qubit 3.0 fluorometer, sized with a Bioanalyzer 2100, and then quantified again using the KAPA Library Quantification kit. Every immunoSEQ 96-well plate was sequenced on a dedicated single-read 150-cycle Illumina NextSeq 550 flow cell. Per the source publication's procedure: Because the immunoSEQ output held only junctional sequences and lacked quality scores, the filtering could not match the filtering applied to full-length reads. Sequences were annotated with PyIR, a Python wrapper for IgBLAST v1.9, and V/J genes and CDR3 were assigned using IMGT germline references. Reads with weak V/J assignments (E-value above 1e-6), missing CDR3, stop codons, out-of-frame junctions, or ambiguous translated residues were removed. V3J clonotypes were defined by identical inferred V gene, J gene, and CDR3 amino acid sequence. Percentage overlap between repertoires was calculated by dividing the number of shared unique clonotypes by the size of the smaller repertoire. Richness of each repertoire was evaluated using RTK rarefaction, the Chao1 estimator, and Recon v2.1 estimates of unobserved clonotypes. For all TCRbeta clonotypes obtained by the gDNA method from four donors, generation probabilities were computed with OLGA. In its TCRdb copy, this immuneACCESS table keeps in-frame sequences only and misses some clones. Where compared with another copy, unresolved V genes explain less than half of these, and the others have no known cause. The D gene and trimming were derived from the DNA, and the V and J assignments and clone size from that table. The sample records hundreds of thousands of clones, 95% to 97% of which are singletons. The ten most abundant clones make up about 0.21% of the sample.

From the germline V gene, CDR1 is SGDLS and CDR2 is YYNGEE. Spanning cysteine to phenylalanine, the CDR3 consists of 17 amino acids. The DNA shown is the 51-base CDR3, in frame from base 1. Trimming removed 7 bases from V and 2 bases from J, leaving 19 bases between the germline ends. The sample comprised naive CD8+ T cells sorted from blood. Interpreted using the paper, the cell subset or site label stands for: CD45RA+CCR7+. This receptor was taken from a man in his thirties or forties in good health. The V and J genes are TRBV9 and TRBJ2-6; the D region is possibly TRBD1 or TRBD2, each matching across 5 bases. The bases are TGTGCCAGCTTCGGCAGGGTTGAGGGCACTGGGGCCAACGTCCTGACTTTC. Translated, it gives CASFGRVEGTGANVLTF.